The rows below give T cell receptor beta chains drawn from one sample of a study of glioma-infiltrating T cells after dendritic cell vaccination. Sequencing used immunoSEQ multiplex PCR; TCRdb keeps in-frame clones, though not all of them. The sample includes around 73,000 clones, approximately 80% of them seen just once. The input for sequencing was blood, taken before dendritic cell vaccination. All receptors derive from a human donor with glioblastoma. CDR3s include the opening cysteine and the closing phenylalanine or tryptophan. D genes are given only for firm matches. Not every row has a clone size; where given, it reads once, few, many or a size class.

J	size	V	D	DNA	CDR3
TRBJ2-7	NA	TRBV2	TRBD1	TGTGCCAGCAGTGGACAGGGCTACGAGCAGTACTTC	CASSGQGYEQYF
TRBJ2-1	NA	TRBV5-8	TRBD2	TGTGCCAGCAGCTTGGGGCTAGCGGGAATGGATGAGCAGTTCTTC	CASSLGLAGMDEQFF
TRBJ1-2	NA	TRBV18	NA	TGTGCCAGCTCACCGTCGGAGCTAGAGGGCTACACCTTC	CASSPSELEGYTF
TRBJ1-3	NA	TRBV28	NA	TGTGCCAGCACCCATGGCGGTTCTGGAAACACCATATATTTT	CASTHGGSGNTIYF
TRBJ1-2	NA	TRBV5-1	TRBD1	TGCGCCAGCAGCTTGGGACCGACAGGGGGTGCCCCCCACTATGGCTACACCTTC	CASSLGPTGGAPHYGYTF
TRBJ1-3	NA	TRBV5-4	NA	TGTGCCAGCAGCTTGGCCTTAAGGGGCAGTTCTGGAAACACCATATATTTT	CASSLALRGSSGNTIYF
TRBJ1-2	NA	TRBV7-9	NA	TGTGCCAGCAGCTTGGCTCGGGGGGGTTCTCATGGCTACACCTTC	CASSLARGGSHGYTF
TRBJ2-5	NA	TRBV19	NA	TGTGCCAGCGCCTCCGGGGAGACCCAGTACTTC	CASASGETQYF
TRBJ1-3	NA	TRBV28	NA	TGTGCCAGCAGTTTAAGTGTCCAGGGAAGGGTGGATTTT	CASSLSVQGRVDF
TRBJ1-2	NA	TRBV2	TRBD1	TGTGCCAGCAGTGTAGCTAAGACAGGGGGCGGCTACACCTTC	CASSVAKTGGGYTF
TRBJ2-2	few	TRBV5-4	TRBD2	TGTGCCAGCAGCTTTCCTCTGACTAGCGGGGCGCCCGGGGAGCTGTTTTTT	CASSFPLTSGAPGELFF
TRBJ1-2	NA	TRBV12-5	NA	TGTGCTAGTGGTTTGGTACCAGGCTATGGCTACACCTTC	CASGLVPGYGYTF
TRBJ1-4	NA	TRBV4-1	NA	TGCGCCAGCAGCCGCCTGACACTGAGTAATGAAAAACTGTTTTTT	CASSRLTLSNEKLFF
TRBJ1-5	NA	TRBV29-1	NA	TGCAGCGTTTCTCAGGGAAGCCAGCCCCAGCATTTT	CSVSQGSQPQHF
TRBJ1-1	once	TRBV7-3	NA	TGTGCCAGCAGCTTGGACACCATGAACACTGAAGCTTTCTTT	CASSLDTMNTEAFF
TRBJ1-5	NA	TRBV19	TRBD1	TGTGCCAGTAGTAAGGGACAGGGCCTCAATCAGCCCCAGCATTTT	CASSKGQGLNQPQHF
TRBJ1-1	NA	TRBV29-1	TRBD1	TGCAGCGTTACAGGACAGGCGGGGAGCACTGAAGCTTTCTTT	CSVTGQAGSTEAFF
TRBJ2-1	NA	TRBV6-5	TRBD2	TGTGCCAGCTCCCGGACTAGCGCTGTATATGAGCAGTTCTTC	CASSRTSAVYEQFF
TRBJ2-5	NA	TRBV5-1	NA	TGCGCCAGCAGGCCTACTAGGAACCAAGAGACCCAGTACTTC	CASRPTRNQETQYF
TRBJ2-5	NA	TRBV11-2	TRBD2	TGTGCCAGCAGCCCTTCTTTGGCGGGGGGCCAAGAGACCCAGTACTTC	CASSPSLAGGQETQYF
TRBJ2-2	NA	TRBV7-6	TRBD2	TGTGCCAGCAGCTTAGCGGGGGGGGTTTCCGGGGAGCTGTTTTTT	CASSLAGGVSGELFF
TRBJ2-2	NA	TRBV7-9	TRBD2	TGTGCCAGCAGGCGGGGAGGGGCTAGCGGGGGACTTCGGACCGGGGAGCTGTTTTTT	CASRRGGASGGLRTGELFF
TRBJ1-5	NA	TRBV2	NA	TGTGCCAGCAGAACCACAAGTGGCAGCAATCAGCCCCAGCATTTT	CASRTTSGSNQPQHF
TRBJ2-2	NA	TRBV19	TRBD1	TGTGCCAGTAGTGCCCGGGACAGGGGCCGGAACACCGGGGAGCTGTTTTTT	CASSARDRGRNTGELFF
TRBJ1-2	NA	TRBV29-1	NA	TGCAGCGTTGAATCTCCGCGGGGGCGAGGGGATGGCTACACCTTC	CSVESPRGRGDGYTF
TRBJ2-3	NA	TRBV10-2	TRBD1	TGCGCCAGCAGTGAGTCGAGGGACAGAAATACGCAGTATTTT	CASSESRDRNTQYF
TRBJ1-1	NA	TRBV7-6	NA	TGTGCCAGCAGCCCCATCGGAGGGGAGAACACTGAAGCTTTCTTT	CASSPIGGENTEAFF
TRBJ1-2	NA	TRBV6-1	NA	TGTGCCAGCAATTCGGGGAGGACCTATGGCTACACCTTC	CASNSGRTYGYTF
TRBJ2-5	once	TRBV2	TRBD1	TGTGCCAGCAGGGGGGACAGTAATTGGATCCGGAGACAAGAGACCCAGTACTTC	CASRGDSNWIRRQETQYF
TRBJ1-1	NA	TRBV6-6	TRBD1	TGTGCCAGCAGTTCCAAGACAGGGGTCCTGAACACTGAAGCTTTCTTT	CASSSKTGVLNTEAFF
TRBJ1-2	NA	TRBV19	NA	TGTGCCAGTAGTATAGGCAGGGTGACCTCTAACTATGGCTACACCTTC	CASSIGRVTSNYGYTF
TRBJ1-3	NA	TRBV18	NA	TGTGCCAGCTCACCACCGACTTCTGGAAACACCATATATTTT	CASSPPTSGNTIYF
TRBJ2-1	NA	TRBV19	NA	TGTGCCAGTAGTATGGTGCCGGGTGAGCAGTTCTTC	CASSMVPGEQFF
TRBJ2-3	NA	TRBV9	TRBD2	TGTGCCAGCAGCGAAGGCTACGGGGCCTGGCGGGAGGGGGAAACAGATACGCAGTATTTT	CASSEGYGAWREGETDTQYF
TRBJ2-3	NA	TRBV2	NA	TGTGCCAGCCATTGGGGGGGGGCCACAGATACGCAGTATTTT	CASHWGGATDTQYF
TRBJ2-1	medium-sized	TRBV6-4	TRBD2	TGTGCCAGCAGTGACTCGATAGCGGGAGGCCATGAGCAGTTCTTC	CASSDSIAGGHEQFF
TRBJ2-6	NA	TRBV5-6	NA	TGTGCCAGCAGCCAGGGTCCTGGGGCCAACGTCCTGACTTTC	CASSQGPGANVLTF
TRBJ2-1	NA	TRBV5-4	NA	TGTGCCAGCAGCCCGACTGCGGGTAGCTCCTACAATGAGCAGTTCTTC	CASSPTAGSSYNEQFF
TRBJ2-1	NA	TRBV19	TRBD1	TGTGCCAGTAGTATGAGGACAGGGTTGGGGGCAAACAATGAGCAGTTCTTC	CASSMRTGLGANNEQFF
TRBJ1-2	NA	TRBV25-1	NA	TGTGCCAGCAGTGACGTAGACAGACCGCTCTATGGCTACACCTTC	CASSDVDRPLYGYTF
TRBJ1-5	NA	TRBV5-5	NA	TGTGCCAGCAGCTTGGGACAGATTAGCAATCAGCCCCAGCATTTT	CASSLGQISNQPQHF
TRBJ2-3	NA	TRBV4-1	TRBD1	TGCGCCAGCAGCCAGGGGACAGCGGACACAGATACGCAGTATTTT	CASSQGTADTDTQYF
TRBJ2-1	NA	TRBV15	NA	TGTGCCACCAGCACCAATAGGGGTTCCTACAATGAGCAGTTCTTC	CATSTNRGSYNEQFF
TRBJ1-5	NA	TRBV19	TRBD1	TGTGCCAGTAGTGACGGGACAGGGGTAGTAGGGAATCAGCCCCAGCATTTT	CASSDGTGVVGNQPQHF
TRBJ1-1	once	TRBV2	TRBD1	TGTGCCAGCAGAGAGACAGGGAGAGGTACTGAAGCTTTCTTT	CASRETGRGTEAFF
TRBJ2-7	NA	TRBV5-1	TRBD1	TGCGCCAGCAGCGACATACAGGGGGGAAGCTCCTACGAGCAGTACTTC	CASSDIQGGSSYEQYF
TRBJ2-7	NA	TRBV12-1	NA	TGTGCCAGCAGCTTTGTCCACCCGGACAGAACCTACGAGCAGTACTTC	CASSFVHPDRTYEQYF
TRBJ2-7	NA	TRBV10-3	TRBD1	TGTGCCATCACCGGGACAGGGGGCGCCGAGCAGTACTTC	CAITGTGGAEQYF
TRBJ2-1	NA	TRBV6-1	TRBD2	TGTGCCAGCAGCGGACTAGCGGGGGTAGACAATGAGCAGTTCTTC	CASSGLAGVDNEQFF
TRBJ2-7	NA	TRBV20-1	NA	TGCAGTGCCCCTAGGGGCTACGAGCAGTACTTC	CSAPRGYEQYF
TRBJ1-3	NA	TRBV25-1	NA	TGTGCCAGCAGTGGTGTAAATGGAAACACCATATATTTT	CASSGVNGNTIYF
TRBJ2-3	NA	TRBV7-3	TRBD1	TGTGCCAGCAGCTTAGCCGGGACAGGGAACACAGATACGCAGTATTTT	CASSLAGTGNTDTQYF
TRBJ1-5	NA	TRBV30	NA	TGTGCCTGGAGTGGTGCGGGGGTCTATCAGCCCCAGCATTTT	CAWSGAGVYQPQHF
TRBJ1-2	NA	TRBV5-4	TRBD1	TGTGCCAGCAGCTCGGACAGGACCGACTATGGCTACACCTTC	CASSSDRTDYGYTF
TRBJ2-1	NA	TRBV9	NA	TGTGCCAGCAGCGTCGCAGGGAATACTGAGCAGTTCTTC	CASSVAGNTEQFF
TRBJ2-4	NA	TRBV7-9	TRBD1	TGTGCCAGCAGCCCCGGGACAGACGAAAACATTCAGTACTTC	CASSPGTDENIQYF
TRBJ2-3	NA	TRBV9	TRBD2	TGTGCCAGCAGCGTAGTCCCAACTAGCGGTTCTAGCACAGATACGCAGTATTTT	CASSVVPTSGSSTDTQYF
TRBJ2-7	few	TRBV13	TRBD2	TGTGCCAGCAGCTTAGCAGCGGGGATTGGCGAGCAGTACTTC	CASSLAAGIGEQYF
TRBJ1-2	NA	TRBV6-6	TRBD1	TGTGCCACCCTTCAACCGGGACAGGGAAACTATGGCTACACCTTC	CATLQPGQGNYGYTF